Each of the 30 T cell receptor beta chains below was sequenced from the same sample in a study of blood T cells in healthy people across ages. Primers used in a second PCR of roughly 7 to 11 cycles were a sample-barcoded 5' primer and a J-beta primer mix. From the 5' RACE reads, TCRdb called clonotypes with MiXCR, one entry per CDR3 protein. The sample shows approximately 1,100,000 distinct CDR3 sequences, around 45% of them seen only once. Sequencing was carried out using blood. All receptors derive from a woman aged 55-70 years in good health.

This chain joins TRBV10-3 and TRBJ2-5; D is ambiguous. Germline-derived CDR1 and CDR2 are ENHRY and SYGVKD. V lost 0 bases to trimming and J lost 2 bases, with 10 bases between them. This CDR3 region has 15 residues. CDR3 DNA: TGTGCCATCAGTGAGTCGCAAAGAGCACAAGAGACCCAGTACTTC. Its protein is CAISESQRAQETQYF.

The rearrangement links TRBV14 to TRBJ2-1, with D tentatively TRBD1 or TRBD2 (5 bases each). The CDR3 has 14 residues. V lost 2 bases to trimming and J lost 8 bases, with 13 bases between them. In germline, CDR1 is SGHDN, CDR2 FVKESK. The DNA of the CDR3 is TGTGCCAGCAGCCAATTGGGGGAGAGTGATGAGCAGTTCTTC. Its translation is CASSQLGESDEQFF. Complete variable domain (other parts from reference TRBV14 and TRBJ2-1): EAGVTQFPSHSVIEKGQTVTLRCDPISGHDNLYWYRRVMGKEIKFLLHFVKESKQDESGMPNNRFLAERTGGTYSTLKVQPAELEDSGVYFCASSQLGESDEQFFGPGTRLTVL.

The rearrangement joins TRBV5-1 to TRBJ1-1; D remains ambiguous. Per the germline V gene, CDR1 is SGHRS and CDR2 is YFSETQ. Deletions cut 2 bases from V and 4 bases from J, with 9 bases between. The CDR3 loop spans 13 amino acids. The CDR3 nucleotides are TGCGCCAGCAGCTTACCGGGGATCACTGAAGCTTTCTTT. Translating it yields CASSLPGITEAFF. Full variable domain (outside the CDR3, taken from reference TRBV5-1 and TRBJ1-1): KAGVTQTPRYLIKTRGQQVTLSCSPISGHRSVSWYQQTPGQGLQFLFEYFSETQRNKGNFPGRFSGRQFSNSRSEMNVSTLELGDSALYLCASSLPGITEAFFGQGTRLTVV.

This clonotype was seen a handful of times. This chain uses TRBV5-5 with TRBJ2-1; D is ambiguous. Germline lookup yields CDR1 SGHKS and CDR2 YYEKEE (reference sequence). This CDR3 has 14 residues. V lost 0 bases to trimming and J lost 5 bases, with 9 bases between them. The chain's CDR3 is CASSLEGLNNEQFF. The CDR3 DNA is TGTGCCAGCAGCTTGGAGGGCCTGAACAATGAGCAGTTCTTC.

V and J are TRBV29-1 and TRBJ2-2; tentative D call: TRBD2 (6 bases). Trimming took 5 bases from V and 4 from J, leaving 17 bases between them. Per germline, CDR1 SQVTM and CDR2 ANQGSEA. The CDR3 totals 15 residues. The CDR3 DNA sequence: TGCAGCGTTTACCCCGGGACTCCCTTCACCGGGGAGCTGTTTTTT. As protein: CSVYPGTPFTGELFF.

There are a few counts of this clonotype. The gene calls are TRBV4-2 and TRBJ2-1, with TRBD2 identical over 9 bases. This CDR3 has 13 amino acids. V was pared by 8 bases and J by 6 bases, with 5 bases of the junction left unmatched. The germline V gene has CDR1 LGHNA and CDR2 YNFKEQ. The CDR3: CASGAGGGNEQFF. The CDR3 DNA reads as TGTGCCAGCGGGGCGGGAGGGGGCAATGAGCAGTTCTTC.

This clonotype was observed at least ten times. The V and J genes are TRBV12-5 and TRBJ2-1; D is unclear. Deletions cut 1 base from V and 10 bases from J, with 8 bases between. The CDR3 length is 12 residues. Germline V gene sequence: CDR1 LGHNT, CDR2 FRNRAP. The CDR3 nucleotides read TGTGCTAGTGGTTTGGCCCTGGGGGAGCAGTTCTTC. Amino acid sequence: CASGLALGEQFF.

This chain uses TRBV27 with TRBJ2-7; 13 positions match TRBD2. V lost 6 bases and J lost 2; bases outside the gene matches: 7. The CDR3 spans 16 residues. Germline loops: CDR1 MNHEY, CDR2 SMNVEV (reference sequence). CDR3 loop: CASSGKGTSGTYEQYF. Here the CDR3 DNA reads TGTGCCAGCAGCGGAAAAGGGACTAGCGGGACCTACGAGCAGTACTTC.

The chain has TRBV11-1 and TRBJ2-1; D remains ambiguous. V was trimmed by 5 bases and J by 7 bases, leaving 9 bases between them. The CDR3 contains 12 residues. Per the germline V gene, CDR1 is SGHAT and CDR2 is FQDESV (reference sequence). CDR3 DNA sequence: TGTGCCAGCAGCCCGGCGTTAAATGAGCAGTTCTTC. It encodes CASSPALNEQFF.

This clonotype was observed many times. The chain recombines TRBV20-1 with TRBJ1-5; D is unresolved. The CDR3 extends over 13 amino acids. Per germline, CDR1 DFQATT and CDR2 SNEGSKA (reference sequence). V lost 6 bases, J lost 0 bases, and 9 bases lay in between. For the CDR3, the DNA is TGCAGTGCAAAGGAGGGTAGCAATCAGCCCCAGCATTTT. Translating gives CSAKEGSNQPQHF.

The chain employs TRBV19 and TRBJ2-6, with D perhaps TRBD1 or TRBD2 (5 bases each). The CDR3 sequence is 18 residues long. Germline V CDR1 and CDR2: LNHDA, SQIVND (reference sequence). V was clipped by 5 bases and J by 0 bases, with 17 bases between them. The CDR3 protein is CASSPTGTGYSGANVLTF. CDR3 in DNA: TGTGCCAGTAGTCCCACCGGGACGGGATACTCTGGGGCCAACGTCCTGACTTTC.

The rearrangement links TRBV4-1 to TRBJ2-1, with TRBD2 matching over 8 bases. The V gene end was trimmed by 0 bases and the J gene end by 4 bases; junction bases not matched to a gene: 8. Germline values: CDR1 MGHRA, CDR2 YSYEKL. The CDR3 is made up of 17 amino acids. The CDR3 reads CASSQERLREAYNEQFF. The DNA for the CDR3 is TGCGCCAGCAGCCAAGAGCGGCTGCGGGAGGCTTACAATGAGCAGTTCTTC.

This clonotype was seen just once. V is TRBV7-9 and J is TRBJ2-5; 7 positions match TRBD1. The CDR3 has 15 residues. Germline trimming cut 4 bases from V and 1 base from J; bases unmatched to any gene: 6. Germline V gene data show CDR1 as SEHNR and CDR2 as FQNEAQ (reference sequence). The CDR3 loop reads CASSYRTGLQETQYF. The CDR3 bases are TGTGCCAGCAGCTACAGGACAGGACTCCAAGAGACCCAGTACTTC.

CDR3 region: CAWRALVPYGYTF. In DNA form, the CDR3 reads TGTGCCTGGAGGGCTCTAGTTCCCTATGGCTACACCTTC. The J gene is TRBJ1-2, the V gene TRBV30, with D unresolved. The CDR3 consists of 13 residues. V lost 3 bases to trimming and J lost 4 bases, with 12 bases between them. The germline V gene has CDR1 GTSNPN and CDR2 SVGIG (reference sequence).

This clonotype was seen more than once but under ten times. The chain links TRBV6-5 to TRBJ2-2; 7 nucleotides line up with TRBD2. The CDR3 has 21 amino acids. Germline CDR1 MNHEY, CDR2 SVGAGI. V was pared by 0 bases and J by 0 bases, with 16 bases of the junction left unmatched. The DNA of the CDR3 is TGTGCCAGCAGTTACTCGTCGACAGCTAGGGCGGGAGCCCCGAACACCGGGGAGCTGTTTTTT. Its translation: CASSYSSTARAGAPNTGELFF.

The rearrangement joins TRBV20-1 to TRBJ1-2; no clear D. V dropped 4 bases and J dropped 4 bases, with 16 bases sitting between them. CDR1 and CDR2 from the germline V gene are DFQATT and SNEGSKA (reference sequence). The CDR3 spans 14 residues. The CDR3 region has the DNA TGCAGTGCTAAAGGCGGTTTCACTCCCTATGGCTACACCTTC. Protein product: CSAKGGFTPYGYTF.

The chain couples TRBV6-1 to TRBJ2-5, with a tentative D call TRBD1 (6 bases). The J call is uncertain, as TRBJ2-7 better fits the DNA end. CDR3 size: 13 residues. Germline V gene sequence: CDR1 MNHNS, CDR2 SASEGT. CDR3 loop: CASSIQGIYEQYF. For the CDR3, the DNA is TGTGCCAGCAGTATACAGGGTATTTACGAGCAGTACTTC.

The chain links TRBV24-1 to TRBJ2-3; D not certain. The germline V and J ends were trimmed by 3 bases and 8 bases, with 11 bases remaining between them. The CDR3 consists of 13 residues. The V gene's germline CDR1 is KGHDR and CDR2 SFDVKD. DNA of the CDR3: TGTGCCACCAGTGATGAAAGGGTTGGTACGCAGTATTTT. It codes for CATSDERVGTQYF.

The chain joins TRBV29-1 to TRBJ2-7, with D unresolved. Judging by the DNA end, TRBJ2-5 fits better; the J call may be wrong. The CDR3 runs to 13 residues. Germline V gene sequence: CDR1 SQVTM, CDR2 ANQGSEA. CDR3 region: CSARAPSQETQYF. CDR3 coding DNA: TGCAGCGCCCGGGCCCCTTCTCAAGAGACCCAGTACTTC.

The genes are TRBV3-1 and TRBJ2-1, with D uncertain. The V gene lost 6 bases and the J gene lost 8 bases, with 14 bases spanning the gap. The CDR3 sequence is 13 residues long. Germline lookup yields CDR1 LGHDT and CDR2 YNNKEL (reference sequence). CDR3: CASSQRPTDEQFF. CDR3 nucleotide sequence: TGTGCCAGCAGTCAGAGACCCACGGATGAGCAGTTCTTC.

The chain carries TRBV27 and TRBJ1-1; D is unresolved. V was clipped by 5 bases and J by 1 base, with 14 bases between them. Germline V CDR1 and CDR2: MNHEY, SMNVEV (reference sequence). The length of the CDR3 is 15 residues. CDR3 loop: CASSPSLFENTEAFF. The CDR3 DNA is TGTGCCAGCAGTCCATCCCTTTTTGAGAACACTGAAGCTTTCTTT.

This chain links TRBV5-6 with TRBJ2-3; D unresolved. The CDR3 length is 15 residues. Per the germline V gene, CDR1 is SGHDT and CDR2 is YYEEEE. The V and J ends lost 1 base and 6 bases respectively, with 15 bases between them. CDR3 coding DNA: TGTGCCAGCAGCTTGAAACTCTTCTACGCGGATACGCAGTATTTT. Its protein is CASSLKLFYADTQYF. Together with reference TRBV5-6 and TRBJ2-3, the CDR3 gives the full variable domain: DAGVTQSPTHLIKTRGQQVTLRCSPKSGHDTVSWYQQALGQGPQFIFQYYEEEERQRGNFPDRFSGHQFPNYSSELNVNALLLGDSALYLCASSLKLFYADTQYFGPGTRLTVL.

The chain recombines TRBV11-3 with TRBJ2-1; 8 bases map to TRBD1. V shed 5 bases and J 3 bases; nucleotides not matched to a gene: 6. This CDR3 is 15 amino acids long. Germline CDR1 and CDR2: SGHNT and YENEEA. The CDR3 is CASSRRGQGYNEQFF. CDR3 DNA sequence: TGTGCCAGCAGCCGGAGAGGACAGGGCTACAATGAGCAGTTCTTC.

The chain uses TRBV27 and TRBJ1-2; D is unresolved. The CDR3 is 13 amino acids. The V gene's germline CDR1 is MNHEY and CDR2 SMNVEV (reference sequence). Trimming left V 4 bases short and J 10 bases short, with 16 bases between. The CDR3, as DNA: TGTGCCAGCAGTTATTGGGCTACAAGGGACTACACCTTC. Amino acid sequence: CASSYWATRDYTF.

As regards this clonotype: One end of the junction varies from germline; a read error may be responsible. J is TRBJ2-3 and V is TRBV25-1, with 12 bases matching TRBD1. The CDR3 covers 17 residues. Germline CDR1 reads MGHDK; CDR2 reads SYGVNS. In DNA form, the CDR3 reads TGTGCCAGCAGTGACCCAAGGGACAGGGGGCAGATAGATACGCGGTATTTT. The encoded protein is CASSDPRDRGQIDTRYF.

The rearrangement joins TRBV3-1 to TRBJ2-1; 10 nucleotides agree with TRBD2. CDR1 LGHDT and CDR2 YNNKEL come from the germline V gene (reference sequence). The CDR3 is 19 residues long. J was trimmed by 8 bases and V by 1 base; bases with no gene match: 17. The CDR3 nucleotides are TGTGCCAGCAGCCAAGGAGCTAGGGCTAGCGGGAGTTCCAGGGATGAGCAGTTCTTC. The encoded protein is CASSQGARASGSSRDEQFF.

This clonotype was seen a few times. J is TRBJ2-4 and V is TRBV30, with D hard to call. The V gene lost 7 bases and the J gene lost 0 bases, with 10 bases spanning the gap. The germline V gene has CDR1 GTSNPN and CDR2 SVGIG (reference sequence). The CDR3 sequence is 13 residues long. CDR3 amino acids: CALNSLAKNIQYF. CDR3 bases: TGTGCCTTGAACAGCCTAGCCAAAAACATTCAGTACTTC.

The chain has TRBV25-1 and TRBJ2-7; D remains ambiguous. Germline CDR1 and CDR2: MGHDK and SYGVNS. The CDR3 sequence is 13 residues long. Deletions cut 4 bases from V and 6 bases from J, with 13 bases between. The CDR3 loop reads CASSGLGNSEQYF. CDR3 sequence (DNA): TGTGCCAGCAGTGGACTGGGGAACAGCGAGCAGTACTTC.

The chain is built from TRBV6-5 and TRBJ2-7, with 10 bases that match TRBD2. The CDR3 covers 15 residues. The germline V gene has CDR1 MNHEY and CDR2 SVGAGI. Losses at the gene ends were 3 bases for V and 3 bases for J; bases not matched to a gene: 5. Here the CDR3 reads CASSYGLAENYEQYF. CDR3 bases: TGTGCCAGCAGTTATGGACTAGCGGAGAACTACGAGCAGTACTTC.

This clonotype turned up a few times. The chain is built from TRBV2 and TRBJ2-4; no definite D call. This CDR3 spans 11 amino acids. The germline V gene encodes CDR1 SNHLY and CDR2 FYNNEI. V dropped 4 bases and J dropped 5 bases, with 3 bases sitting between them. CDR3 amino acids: CASSAENIQYF. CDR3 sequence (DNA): TGTGCCAGCAGTGCCGAAAACATTCAGTACTTC.